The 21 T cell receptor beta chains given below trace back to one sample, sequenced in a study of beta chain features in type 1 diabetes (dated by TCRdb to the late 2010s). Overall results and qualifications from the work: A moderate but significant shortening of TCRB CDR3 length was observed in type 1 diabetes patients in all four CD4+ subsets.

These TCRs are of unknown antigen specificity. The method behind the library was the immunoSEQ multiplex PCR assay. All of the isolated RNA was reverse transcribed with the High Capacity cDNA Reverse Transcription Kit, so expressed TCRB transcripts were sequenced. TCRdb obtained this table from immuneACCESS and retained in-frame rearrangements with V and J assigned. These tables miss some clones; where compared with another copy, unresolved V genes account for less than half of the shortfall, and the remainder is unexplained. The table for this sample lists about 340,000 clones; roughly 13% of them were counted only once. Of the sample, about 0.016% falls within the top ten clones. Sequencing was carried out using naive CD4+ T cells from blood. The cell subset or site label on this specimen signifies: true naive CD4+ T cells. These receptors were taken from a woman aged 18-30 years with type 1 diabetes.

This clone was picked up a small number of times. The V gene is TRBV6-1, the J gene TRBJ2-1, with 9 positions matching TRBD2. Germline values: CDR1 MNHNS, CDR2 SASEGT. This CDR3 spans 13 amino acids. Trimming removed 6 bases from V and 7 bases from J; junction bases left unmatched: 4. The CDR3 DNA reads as TGTGCCAGCAGACTAGCGGGTAGGAATGAGCAGTTCTTC. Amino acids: CASRLAGRNEQFF.

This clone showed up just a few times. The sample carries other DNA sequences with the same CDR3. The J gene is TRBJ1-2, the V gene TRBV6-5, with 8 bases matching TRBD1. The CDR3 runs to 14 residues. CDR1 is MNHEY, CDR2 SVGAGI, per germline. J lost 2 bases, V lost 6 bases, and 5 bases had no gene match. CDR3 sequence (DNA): TGTGCCAGCAGCCGGGACAGGAGGAACTATGGCTACACCTTC. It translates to CASSRDRRNYGYTF.

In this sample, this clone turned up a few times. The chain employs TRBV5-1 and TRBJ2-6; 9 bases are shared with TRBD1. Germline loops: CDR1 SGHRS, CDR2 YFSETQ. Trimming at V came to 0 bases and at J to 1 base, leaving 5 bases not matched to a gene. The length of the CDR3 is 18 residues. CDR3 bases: TGCGCCAGCAGCTTGGAACAGGGGGCACTTTCTGGGGCCAACGTCCTGACTTTC. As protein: CASSLEQGALSGANVLTF.

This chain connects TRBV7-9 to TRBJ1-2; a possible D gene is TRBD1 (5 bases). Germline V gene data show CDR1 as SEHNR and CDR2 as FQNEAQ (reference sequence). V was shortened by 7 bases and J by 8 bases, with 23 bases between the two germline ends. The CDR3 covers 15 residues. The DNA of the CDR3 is TGTGCCAGCACCGGGGGGGGAGACAGCCCTTGGGGCTACACCTTC. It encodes CASTGGGDSPWGYTF. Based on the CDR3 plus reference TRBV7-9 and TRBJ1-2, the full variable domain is DTGVSQNPRHKITKRGQNVTFRCDPISEHNRLYWYRQTLGQGPEFLTYFQNEAQLEKSRLLSDRFSAERPKGSFSTLEIQRTEQGDSAMYLCASTGGGDSPWGYTFGSGTRLTVV.

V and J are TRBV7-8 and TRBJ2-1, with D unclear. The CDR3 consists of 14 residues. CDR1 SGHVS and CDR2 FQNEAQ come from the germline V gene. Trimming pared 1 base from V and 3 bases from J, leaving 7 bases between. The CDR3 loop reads CASSLVGSYNEQFF. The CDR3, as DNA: TGTGCCAGCAGCTTAGTCGGTAGCTACAATGAGCAGTTCTTC.

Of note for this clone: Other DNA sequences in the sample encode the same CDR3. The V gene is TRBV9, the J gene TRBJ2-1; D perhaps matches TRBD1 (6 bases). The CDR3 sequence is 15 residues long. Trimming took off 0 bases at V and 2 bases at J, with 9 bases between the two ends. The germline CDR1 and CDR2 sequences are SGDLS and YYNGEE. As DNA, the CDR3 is TGTGCCAGCAGCGTAGGAACAGGGACCTACAATGAGCAGTTCTTC. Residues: CASSVGTGTYNEQFF.

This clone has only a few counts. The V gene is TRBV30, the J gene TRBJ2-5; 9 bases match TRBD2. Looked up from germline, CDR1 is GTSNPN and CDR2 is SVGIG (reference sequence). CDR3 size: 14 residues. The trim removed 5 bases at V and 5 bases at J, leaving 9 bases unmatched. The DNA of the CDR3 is TGTGCCTGGTCCCTAGCGGGGATCGCTGAGACCCAGTACTTC. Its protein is CAWSLAGIAETQYF.

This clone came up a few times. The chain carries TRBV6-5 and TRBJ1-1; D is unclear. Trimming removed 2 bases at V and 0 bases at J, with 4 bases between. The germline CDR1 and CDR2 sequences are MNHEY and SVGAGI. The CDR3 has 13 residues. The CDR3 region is CASSYVLNTEAFF. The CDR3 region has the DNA TGTGCCAGCAGTTACGTCTTGAACACTGAAGCTTTCTTT.

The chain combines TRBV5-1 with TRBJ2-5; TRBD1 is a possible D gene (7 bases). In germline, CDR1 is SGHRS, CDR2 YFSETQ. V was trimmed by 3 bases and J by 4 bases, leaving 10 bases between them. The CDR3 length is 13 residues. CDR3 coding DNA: TGCGCCAGCAGCTCTCAGGGGGGAGAGACCCAGTACTTC. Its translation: CASSSQGGETQYF.

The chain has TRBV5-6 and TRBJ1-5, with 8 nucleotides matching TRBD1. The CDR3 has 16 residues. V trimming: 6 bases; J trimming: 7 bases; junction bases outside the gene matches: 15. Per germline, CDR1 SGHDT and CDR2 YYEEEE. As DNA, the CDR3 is TGTGCCAGCACCCGATGGGCAGGGGGCAGAGGACAGCCCCAGCATTTT. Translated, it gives CASTRWAGGRGQPQHF.

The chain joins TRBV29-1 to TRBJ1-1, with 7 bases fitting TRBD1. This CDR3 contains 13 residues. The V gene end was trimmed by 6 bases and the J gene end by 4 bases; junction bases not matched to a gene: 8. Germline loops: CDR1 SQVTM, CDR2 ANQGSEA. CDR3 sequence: CSVTYRGGTEAFF. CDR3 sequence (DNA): TGCAGCGTGACTTACAGGGGTGGCACTGAAGCTTTCTTT.

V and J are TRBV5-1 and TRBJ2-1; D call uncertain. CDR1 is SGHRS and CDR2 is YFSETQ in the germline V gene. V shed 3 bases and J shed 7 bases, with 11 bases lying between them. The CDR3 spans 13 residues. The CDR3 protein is CASSSRSGNEQFF. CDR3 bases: TGCGCCAGCAGCTCCCGGTCAGGAAATGAGCAGTTCTTC.

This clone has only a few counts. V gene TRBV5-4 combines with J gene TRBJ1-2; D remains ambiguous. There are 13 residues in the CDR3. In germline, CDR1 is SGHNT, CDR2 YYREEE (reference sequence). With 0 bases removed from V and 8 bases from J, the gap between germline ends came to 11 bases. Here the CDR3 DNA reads TGTGCCAGCAGCTTGGTTGGCCTCGGGGGCTACACCTTC. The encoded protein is CASSLVGLGGYTF.

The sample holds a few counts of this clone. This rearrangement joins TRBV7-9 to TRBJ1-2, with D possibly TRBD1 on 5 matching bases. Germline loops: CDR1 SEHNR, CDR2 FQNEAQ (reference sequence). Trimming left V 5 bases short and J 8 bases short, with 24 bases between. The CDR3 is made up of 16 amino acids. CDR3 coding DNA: TGTGCCAGCAGCCCTACCCAAGATCTCTGGGGGGACGGCTACACCTTC. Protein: CASSPTQDLWGDGYTF.

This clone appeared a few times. CDR3 region: CSAKGQLSTEAFF. DNA of the CDR3: TGCAGCGCAAAGGGACAGCTGAGCACTGAAGCTTTCTTT. The chain couples TRBV29-1 to TRBJ1-1; 7 bases agree with TRBD1. The CDR3 loop spans 13 amino acids. The germline V gene has CDR1 SQVTM and CDR2 ANQGSEA. The V gene end was trimmed by 7 bases and the J gene end by 4 bases; junction bases not matched to a gene: 9.

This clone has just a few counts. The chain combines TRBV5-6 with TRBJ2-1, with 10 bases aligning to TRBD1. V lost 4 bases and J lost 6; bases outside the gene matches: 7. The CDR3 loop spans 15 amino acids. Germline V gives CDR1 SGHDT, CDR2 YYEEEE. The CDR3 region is CASSAGTGASNEQFF. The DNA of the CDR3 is TGTGCCAGCAGCGCCGGGACAGGGGCAAGCAATGAGCAGTTCTTC. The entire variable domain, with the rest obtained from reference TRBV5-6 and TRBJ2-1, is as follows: DAGVTQSPTHLIKTRGQQVTLRCSPKSGHDTVSWYQQALGQGPQFIFQYYEEEERQRGNFPDRFSGHQFPNYSSELNVNALLLGDSALYLCASSAGTGASNEQFFGPGTRLTVL.

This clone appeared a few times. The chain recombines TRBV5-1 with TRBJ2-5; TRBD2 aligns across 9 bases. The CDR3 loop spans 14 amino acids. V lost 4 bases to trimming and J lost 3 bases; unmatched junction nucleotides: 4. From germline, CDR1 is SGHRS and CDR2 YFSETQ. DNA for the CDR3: TGCGCCAGCAGCCCCGGGACTAGCAAAGAGACCCAGTACTTC. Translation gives CASSPGTSKETQYF. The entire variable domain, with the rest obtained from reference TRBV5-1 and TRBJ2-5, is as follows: KAGVTQTPRYLIKTRGQQVTLSCSPISGHRSVSWYQQTPGQGLQFLFEYFSETQRNKGNFPGRFSGRQFSNSRSEMNVSTLELGDSALYLCASSPGTSKETQYFGPGTRLLVL.

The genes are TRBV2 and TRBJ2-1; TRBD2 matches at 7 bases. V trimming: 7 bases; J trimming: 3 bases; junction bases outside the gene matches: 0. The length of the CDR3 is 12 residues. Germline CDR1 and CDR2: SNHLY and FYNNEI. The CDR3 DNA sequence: TGTGCCAGCAAGCGGGACTACAATGAGCAGTTCTTC. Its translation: CASKRDYNEQFF.

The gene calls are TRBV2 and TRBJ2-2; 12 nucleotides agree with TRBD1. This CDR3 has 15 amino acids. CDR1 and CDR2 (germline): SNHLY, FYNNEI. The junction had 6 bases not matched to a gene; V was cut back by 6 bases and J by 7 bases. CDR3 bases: TGTGCCAGCAGCGGGGACAGGGGGCTCTTCGGGGAGCTGTTTTTT. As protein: CASSGDRGLFGELFF.

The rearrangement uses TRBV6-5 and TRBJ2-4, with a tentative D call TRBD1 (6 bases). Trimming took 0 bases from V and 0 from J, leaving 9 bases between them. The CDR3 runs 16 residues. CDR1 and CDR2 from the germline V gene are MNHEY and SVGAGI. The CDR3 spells CASSYSRQAAKNIQYF. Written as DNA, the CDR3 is TGTGCCAGCAGTTACTCGCGACAGGCAGCCAAAAACATTCAGTACTTC.

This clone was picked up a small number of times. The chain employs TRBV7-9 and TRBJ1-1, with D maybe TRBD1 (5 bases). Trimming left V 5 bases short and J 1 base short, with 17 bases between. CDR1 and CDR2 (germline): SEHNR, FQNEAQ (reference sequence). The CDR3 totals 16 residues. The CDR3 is CASSLRWGEGNTEAFF. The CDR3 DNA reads TGTGCCAGCAGCCTGAGATGGGGGGAAGGGAACACTGAAGCTTTCTTT.